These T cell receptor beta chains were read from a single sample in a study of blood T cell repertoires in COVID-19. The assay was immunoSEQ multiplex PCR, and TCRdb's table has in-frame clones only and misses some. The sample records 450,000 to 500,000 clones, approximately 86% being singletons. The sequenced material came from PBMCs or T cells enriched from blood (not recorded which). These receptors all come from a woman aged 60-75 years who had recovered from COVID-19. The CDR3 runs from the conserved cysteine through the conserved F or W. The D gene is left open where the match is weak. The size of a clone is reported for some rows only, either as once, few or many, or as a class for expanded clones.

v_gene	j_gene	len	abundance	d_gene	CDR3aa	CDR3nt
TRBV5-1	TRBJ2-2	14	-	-	CASSLGGTAGELFF	TGCGCCAGCAGCTTGGGCGGCACCGCCGGGGAGCTGTTTTTT
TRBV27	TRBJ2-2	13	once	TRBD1	CASRGQGPGELFF	TGTGCCAGCAGGGGACAGGGTCCCGGGGAGCTGTTTTTT
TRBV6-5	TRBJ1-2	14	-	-	CASSYEQGNYGYTF	TGTGCCAGCAGTTACGAACAGGGAAACTATGGCTACACCTTC
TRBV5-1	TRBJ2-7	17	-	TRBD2	CASSALNQRGPSYEQYF	TGCGCCAGCAGCGCGTTAAACCAGCGGGGGCCCTCCTACGAGCAGTACTTC
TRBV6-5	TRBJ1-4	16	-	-	CASSYISGWGDEKLFF	TGTGCCAGCAGTTACATTTCAGGGTGGGGGGATGAAAAACTGTTTTTT
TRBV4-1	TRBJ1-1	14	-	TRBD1	CASSQVQGAAEAFF	TGCGCCAGCAGCCAGGTACAGGGGGCGGCTGAAGCTTTCTTT
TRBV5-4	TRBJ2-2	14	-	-	CASSLQANTGELFF	TGTGCCAGCAGCTTGCAGGCGAACACCGGGGAGCTGTTTTTT
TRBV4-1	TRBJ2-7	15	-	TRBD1	CASSQAGTGHYEQYF	TGCGCCAGCAGCCAAGCCGGGACAGGGCACTACGAGCAGTACTTC
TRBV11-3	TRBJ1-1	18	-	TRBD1	CASSLAERGRLGNTEAFF	TGTGCCAGCAGCCTGGCTGAGAGGGGGCGCTTAGGAAACACTGAAGCTTTCTTT
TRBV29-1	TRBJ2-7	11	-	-	CSVGDNYEQYF	TGCAGCGTGGGGGACAACTACGAGCAGTACTTC
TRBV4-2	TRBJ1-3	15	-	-	CASSQDVSSGNTIYF	TGTGCCAGCAGCCAAGATGTTAGCTCTGGAAACACCATATATTTT
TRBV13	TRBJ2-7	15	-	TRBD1	CASSPLGTGSGEQYF	TGTGCCAGCAGCCCACTAGGGACAGGGTCAGGCGAGCAGTACTTC
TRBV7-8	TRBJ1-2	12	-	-	CASSLTGSGYTF	TGTGCCAGCAGCCTCACAGGTAGCGGCTACACCTTC
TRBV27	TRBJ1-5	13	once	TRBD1	CASTRQGPEPQHF	TGTGCCAGCACCAGACAGGGCCCTGAGCCCCAGCATTTT